This entry describes one T cell receptor (beta chain). What it recognizes is unknown. This sample stems from a study of blood T cells in healthy people across ages. Study-wide context: Capture via template switching afforded approximately one barcoded beta molecule per two T cells. Study-level findings and limits: Unsorted PBMC input precluded a conclusive naive versus antigen-experienced comparison. Estimated diversity that came from one million T cells was considered an underestimate.

A J-beta primer mix and a sample-barcoded 5' primer were used in a second PCR of about 6 to 12 cycles. Researchers report that a template-switch adaptor with 12 random nucleotides tagged each cDNA molecule. MiXCR, run by TCRdb on the 5' RACE reads, gives a single entry per CDR3 protein. The sample includes some 1.5 million distinct CDR3 sequences, 25% to 30% of them seen just once. V was cut by 2 bases and J by 6 bases, with 12 bases left in between. The germline V gene encodes CDR1 SGHTA and CDR2 FQGNSA. CDR3 length: 14 amino acids. Sequenced sample: blood. The chain combines TRBV7-2 with TRBJ2-3; D gene ambiguous. The receptor was isolated from a woman younger than 45 in good health. This chain's CDR3 is CASSLSRWLDTQYF. The CDR3 DNA sequence: TGTGCCAGCAGCTTATCTCGGTGGCTGGATACGCAGTATTTT.